The entry that follows covers one T cell receptor beta chain sequence. Its target is unknown. TCRdb reprocessed the reads with MiXCR, giving one entry per CDR3 protein. The data show about 60,000 distinct CDR3 sequences, with around 20% seen just once and 73% held by the top ten. These data originate in a study of T cell repertoires in cytomegalovirus infection. In the study overall: In the study, CMV epitopes included recently identified HLA-C-restricted and well-studied HLA-B-restricted ones. Based on public TCR beta signatures, there were indications of CMV infection and of a matching HLA type.

The CDR3 runs 16 residues. V gave up 3 bases and J gave up 5 bases, with 19 bases separating them. Germline CDR1 SEHNR, CDR2 FQNEAQ (reference sequence). The chain employs TRBV7-9 and TRBJ2-5; D call uncertain. This TCR derives from a human donor in good health (CMV status not recorded). Some clones in this sample may be carry-over from other donors' samples. Specimen: CD8+ T cells from cultured PBMCs, collected from culture after CMV antigen stimulation. Here the CDR3 reads CASSFGRQKARETQYF. The CDR3 coding sequence is TGTGCCAGCAGCTTCGGACGGCAGAAGGCTCGGGAGACCCAGTACTTC. The full variable domain, in which reference TRBV7-9 and TRBJ2-5 provide the parts outside the CDR3, is DTGVSQNPRHKITKRGQNVTFRCDPISEHNRLYWYRQTLGQGPEFLTYFQNEAQLEKSRLLSDRFSAERPKGSFSTLEIQRTEQGDSAMYLCASSFGRQKARETQYFGPGTRLLVL.